A single sample gave rise to the 14 T cell receptor beta chains below, sequenced in a study of T-cell memory formation after mild COVID-19. TCRdb processed the 5' RACE reads anew with MiXCR; each CDR3 protein has one entry. This repertoire shows under 350,000 distinct CDR3 sequences, about 17% found once; its top ten account for approximately 23%. Sequenced material: PBMCs or a T cell subset sorted from them (not recorded which). The source is a man between 18 and 29 years old who had mild COVID-19 (a few samples of this study predate the infection). Cell type and time point are not known.

This clonotype came up a few times. The V gene is TRBV7-9, the J gene TRBJ2-1, with 7 bases identical to TRBD1. Unmatched junction bases numbered 8, after V lost 4 bases and J lost 5 bases. Germline V gene sequence: CDR1 SEHNR, CDR2 FQNEAQ (reference sequence). The CDR3 has 15 amino acids. For the CDR3, the DNA is TGTGCCAGCAGCTCCGGGACAGCCGATAACAATGAGCAGTTCTTC. Its translation: CASSSGTADNNEQFF.

CDR3 residues: CASSPGTGGQPQHF. CDR3 coding DNA: TGTGCCAGCAGCCCAGGGACAGGGGGGCAGCCCCAGCATTTT. This chain uses TRBV11-2 with TRBJ1-5, with TRBD1 matching 11 bases. The V gene end was trimmed by 5 bases and the J gene end by 7 bases; junction bases not matched to a gene: 4. The CDR3 totals 14 residues. Germline V gene data show CDR1 as SGHAT and CDR2 as FQNNGV.

The chain uses TRBV20-1 and TRBJ1-1; D not resolved. Trimming took off 1 base at V and 0 bases at J, with 6 bases between the two ends. Germline V gives CDR1 DFQATT, CDR2 SNEGSKA (reference sequence). The CDR3 is 13 residues long. The CDR3 DNA follows: TGCAGTGCTAGAGCTCAAGTGAACACTGAAGCTTTCTTT. Translating gives CSARAQVNTEAFF.

In this sample, this clonotype turned up a few times. The J gene is TRBJ1-1, the V gene TRBV7-9; weak D call: TRBD1 (5 bases). The CDR3 sequence is 14 residues long. The germline V gene has CDR1 SEHNR and CDR2 FQNEAQ (reference sequence). The V and J ends lost 3 bases and 5 bases respectively, with 13 bases between them. The CDR3 DNA sequence: TGTGCCAGCAGCTTCGTGGGGGGGAGAACTGAAGCTTTCTTT. It codes for CASSFVGGRTEAFF.

This clonotype was seen a handful of times. The chain uses TRBV4-3 and TRBJ1-2; tentative D call: TRBD1 (5 bases). In germline, CDR1 is LGHNA, CDR2 YSLEER. V was shortened by 1 base and J by 0 bases, with 18 bases between the two germline ends. The CDR3 runs to 18 residues. CDR3 DNA sequence: TGCGCCAGCAGCCAAGCCCCCCGTCCAGGGTGGACTAACTATGGCTACACCTTC. This gives the protein CASSQAPRPGWTNYGYTF.

The chain recombines TRBV6-5 with TRBJ2-7; 11 bases are shared with TRBD2. The germline CDR1 and CDR2 sequences are MNHEY and SVGAGI. The CDR3 has 15 amino acids. The V segment lost 4 bases and the J segment 4 bases; nucleotides outside the gene matches: 6. The CDR3 reads CASSFRSGGEYEQYF. The CDR3 nucleotides are TGTGCCAGCAGTTTTCGTAGCGGGGGGGAGTACGAGCAGTACTTC.

V usage is TRBV18 and J usage is TRBJ1-2; D remains ambiguous. CDR3 size: 15 residues. Per germline, CDR1 KGHSH and CDR2 LQKENI. Deletions cut 1 base from V and 5 bases from J, with 14 bases between. CDR3 in DNA: TGTGCCAGCTCACCACGAGGCTCGCCTTCTTATGGCTACACCTTC. Translated: CASSPRGSPSYGYTF. Filled out from reference TRBV18 and TRBJ1-2, the complete variable domain reads NAGVMQNPRHLVRRRGQEARLRCSPMKGHSHVYWYRQLPEEGLKFMVYLQKENIIDESGMPKERFSAEFPKEGPSILRIQQVVRGDSAAYFCASSPRGSPSYGYTFGSGTRLTVV.

The chain employs TRBV2 and TRBJ2-3, with D maybe TRBD1 (6 bases). Looked up from germline, CDR1 is SNHLY and CDR2 is FYNNEI. CDR3 length: 14 residues. V dropped 8 bases and J dropped 1 base, with 13 bases sitting between them. The CDR3 reads CASVGDTRTDTQYF. The CDR3 coding sequence is TGTGCCAGCGTGGGGGACACTCGCACAGATACGCAGTATTTT.

This clonotype was seen at least ten times. The V gene is TRBV20-1, the J gene TRBJ2-3, with a possible D match to TRBD2 (5 bases). V was pared by 5 bases and J by 6 bases, with 12 bases between. CDR1 is DFQATT, CDR2 SNEGSKA, per germline (reference sequence). This CDR3 has 12 residues. The chain's CDR3 is CSAGRLADTQYF. The DNA of the CDR3 is TGCAGTGCTGGTCGTTTAGCGGATACGCAGTATTTT.

This clonotype has more than one count but fewer than ten. The rearrangement joins TRBV20-1 to TRBJ2-3, with 9 bases aligning to TRBD1. Germline V gene data show CDR1 as DFQATT and CDR2 as SNEGSKA (reference sequence). V lost 5 bases, J lost 5 bases, and 5 bases stayed unmatched. The CDR3 is made up of 13 amino acids. The CDR3 DNA reads as TGCAGTGCTCAGTGGACAGGGGAAGATACGCAGTATTTT. Translation: CSAQWTGEDTQYF.

The V and J genes are TRBV7-6 and TRBJ2-3; D not resolved. The CDR3 covers 13 residues. Looked up from germline, CDR1 is SGHVS and CDR2 is FNYEAQ. Trimming removed 4 bases at V and 0 bases at J, with 5 bases between. CDR3 coding DNA: TGTGCCAGCAGCTATGTAAGCACAGATACGCAGTATTTT. It codes for CASSYVSTDTQYF.

In this sample, this clonotype turned up once. The J gene is TRBJ1-5, the V gene TRBV20-1; 10 bases map to TRBD1. After removal of 6 bases from V and 2 bases from J, the junction contained 10 bases not matched to a gene. CDR3 length: 16 amino acids. Germline assignment: CDR1 DFQATT and CDR2 SNEGSKA (reference sequence). CDR3 in amino acids: CSAAGTGDRRNQPQHF. The CDR3 bases are TGCAGTGCGGCGGGGACAGGGGACCGACGCAATCAGCCCCAGCATTTT.

This clonotype was counted a few times. The chain employs TRBV5-5 and TRBJ2-3, with no clear D. CDR1 is SGHKS, CDR2 YYEKEE, per germline (reference sequence). The CDR3 spans 13 residues. Trimming removed 3 bases at V and 6 bases at J, with 11 bases between. The CDR3, as DNA: TGTGCCAGCAGCTCGTGGCCCACCGATACGCAGTATTTT. Its protein product is CASSSWPTDTQYF.

This chain links TRBV7-3 with TRBJ1-5; TRBD1 is a possible D gene (5 bases). V was cut by 6 bases and J by 3 bases, with 18 bases left in between. The CDR3 has 16 amino acids. Germline-derived CDR1 and CDR2 are SGHTA and FQGTGA. CDR3 sequence reads: CASSLSRDVDNQPQHF. The CDR3 coding sequence is TGTGCCAGCAGTCTTAGCCGGGACGTAGACAATCAGCCCCAGCATTTT.